This T cell receptor (beta chain) is from a study of blood T cell repertoires in COVID-19. This clone was seen once. The protocol was immunoSEQ multiplex PCR, while the TCRdb copy is restricted to in-frame clones and leaves out a portion. The sample holds about 310,000 clones, roughly 89% seen once. Trimming pared 0 bases from V and 0 bases from J, leaving 9 bases between. This CDR3 is built from 15 residues. Germline CDR1 LGHNA, CDR2 YSLEER. The V call is TRBV4-3, the J call TRBJ2-7, with D hard to call. The TCR comes from a woman aged 40 to 55 with COVID-19, enrolled during active disease. The material sequenced was peripheral blood. CDR3 amino acids: CASSQESKTSYEQYF. CDR3 coding DNA: TGCGCCAGCAGCCAAGAAAGCAAAACCTCCTACGAGCAGTACTTC.